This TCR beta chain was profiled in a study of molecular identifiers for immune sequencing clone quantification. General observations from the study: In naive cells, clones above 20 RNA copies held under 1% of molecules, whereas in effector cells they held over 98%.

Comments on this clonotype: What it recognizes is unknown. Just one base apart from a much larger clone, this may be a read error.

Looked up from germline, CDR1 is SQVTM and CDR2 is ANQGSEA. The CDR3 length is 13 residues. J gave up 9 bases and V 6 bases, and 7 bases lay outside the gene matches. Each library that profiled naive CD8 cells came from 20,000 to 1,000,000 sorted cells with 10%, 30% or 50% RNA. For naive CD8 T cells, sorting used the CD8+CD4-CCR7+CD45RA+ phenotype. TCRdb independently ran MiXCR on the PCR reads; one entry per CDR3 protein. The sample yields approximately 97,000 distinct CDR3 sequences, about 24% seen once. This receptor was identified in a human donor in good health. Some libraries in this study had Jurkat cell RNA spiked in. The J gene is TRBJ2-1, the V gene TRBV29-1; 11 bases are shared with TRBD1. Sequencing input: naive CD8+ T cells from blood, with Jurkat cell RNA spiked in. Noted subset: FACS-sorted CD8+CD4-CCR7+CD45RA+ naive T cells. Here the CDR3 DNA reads TGCAGCGTCTGGGGACAGGGGGGCAGTGAGCAGTTCTTC. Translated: CSVWGQGGSEQFF.